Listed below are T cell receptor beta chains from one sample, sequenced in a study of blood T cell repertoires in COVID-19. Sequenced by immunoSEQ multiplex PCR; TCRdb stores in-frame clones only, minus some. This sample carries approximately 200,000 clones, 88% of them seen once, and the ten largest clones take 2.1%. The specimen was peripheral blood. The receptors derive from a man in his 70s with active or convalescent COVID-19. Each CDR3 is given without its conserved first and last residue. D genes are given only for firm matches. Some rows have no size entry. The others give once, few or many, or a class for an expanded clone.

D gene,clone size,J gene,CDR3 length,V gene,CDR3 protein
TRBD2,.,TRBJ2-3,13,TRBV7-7,ASSPGLAGPDTQY
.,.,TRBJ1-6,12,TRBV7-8,ASSLSSQNSPLH
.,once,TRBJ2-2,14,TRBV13,ASSLGLRRDTGELF
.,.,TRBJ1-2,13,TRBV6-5,ASKNQGGGNYGYT
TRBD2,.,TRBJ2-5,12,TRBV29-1,SVRSLAGVETQY
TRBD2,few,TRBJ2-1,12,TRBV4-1,ASSPPGLAVEQF
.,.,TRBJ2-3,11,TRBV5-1,ASSAAGTDTQY
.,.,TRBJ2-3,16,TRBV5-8,ASSFSGAARRTGDTQY
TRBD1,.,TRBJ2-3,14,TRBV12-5,ASGRGQVTSTDTQY
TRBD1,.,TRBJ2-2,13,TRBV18,ASSPGDRATGELF
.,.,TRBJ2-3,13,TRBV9,ASSLQGSAADTQY
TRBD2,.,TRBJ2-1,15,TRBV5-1,ASSAGLAGGPQNEQF
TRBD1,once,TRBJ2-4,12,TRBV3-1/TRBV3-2,ASSQESRGNIQY
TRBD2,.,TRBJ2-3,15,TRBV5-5,ASSLRLAGLGTDTQY
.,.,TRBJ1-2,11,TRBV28,ASSPPQGEGYT
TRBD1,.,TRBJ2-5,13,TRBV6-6,ASSYSGTEQETQY
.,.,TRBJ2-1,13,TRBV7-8,ASSPMRGIFNEQF
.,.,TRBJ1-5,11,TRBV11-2,ASSLDAGQPQH
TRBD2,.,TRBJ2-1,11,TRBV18,ASSPIAGTEQF
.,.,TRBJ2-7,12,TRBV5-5,ASSFTGGPYEQY
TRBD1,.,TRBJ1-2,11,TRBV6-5,ASTGTGALGYT
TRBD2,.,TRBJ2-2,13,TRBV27,ASLPAGADVGELF
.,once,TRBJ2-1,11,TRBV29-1,SVDMGSNNEQF
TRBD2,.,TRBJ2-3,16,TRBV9,ASSPRTSGGLSTDTQY
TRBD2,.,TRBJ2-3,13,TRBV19,ASSPAGGSTDTQY
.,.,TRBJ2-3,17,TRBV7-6,ASSLGEVTGRSSTDTQY
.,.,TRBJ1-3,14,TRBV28,ASSRPGQQSGNTIY
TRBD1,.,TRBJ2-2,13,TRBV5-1,ASSLADRGNGELF
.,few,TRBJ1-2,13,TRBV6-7,ASSYHQVANYGYT
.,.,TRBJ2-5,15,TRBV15,ATSRDITLSRPETQY
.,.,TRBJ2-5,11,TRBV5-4,ASSLGLKETQY
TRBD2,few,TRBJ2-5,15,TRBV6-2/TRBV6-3,ASSYGLAGPLQETQY
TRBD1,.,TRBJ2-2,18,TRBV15,ATSFTEPGQGSFGTGELF
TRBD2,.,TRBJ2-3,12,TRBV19,ASSIGGGRDTQY
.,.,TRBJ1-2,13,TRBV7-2,ASISTGFPNYGYT
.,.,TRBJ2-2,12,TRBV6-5,ASTAVPNTGELF